These 28 T cell receptor beta chains share one sample of origin, sequenced in a study of cytomegalovirus exposure and HLA in healthy donors. Amplification used 60 Vbeta primers and 13 Jbeta primers. Method: immunoSEQ multiplex PCR; TCRdb's copy keeps in-frame clones and lacks some. The top ten hold approximately 2.9% of the sample, which has roughly 180,000 clones, 75% seen once. Input material: PBMCs. These receptors originate from a male donor in good health and CMV-seronegative.

V is TRBV9 and J is TRBJ2-3, with D uncertain. Germline lookup yields CDR1 SGDLS and CDR2 YYNGEE. CDR3 length equals 15 residues. V gave up 4 bases and J gave up 0 bases, with 12 bases separating them. This CDR3 reads CASSPRSSSTDTQYF. DNA for the CDR3: TGTGCCAGCAGCCCCCGGAGTTCTAGCACAGATACGCAGTATTTT.

V is TRBV6-6 and J is TRBJ2-7, with 8 nucleotides matching TRBD1. CDR3 size: 13 residues. The germline V gene has CDR1 MNHNY and CDR2 SVGAGI (reference sequence). V shed 2 bases and J 6 bases; nucleotides not matched to a gene: 3. The CDR3 reads CASSYAGTGEQYF. The CDR3 nucleotides read TGTGCCAGCAGTTACGCCGGGACAGGCGAGCAGTACTTC.

V and J are TRBV13 and TRBJ2-7; D possibly corresponds to TRBD1 (5 bases). The germline CDR1 and CDR2 sequences are PRHDT and FYEKMQ (reference sequence). The CDR3 has 17 amino acids. The V end lost 5 bases, the J end lost 0 bases, and 20 bases lay between the germline ends. The DNA of the CDR3 is TGTGCCAGCAGCCCCAGCCGACAGCTAGACCCCTCCTACGAGCAGTACTTC. Amino acids: CASSPSRQLDPSYEQYF.

This chain connects TRBV6-5 to TRBJ1-5; TRBD1 matches at 12 bases. V gave up 6 bases and J gave up 10 bases; unmatched junction bases: 7. CDR3 size: 14 residues. Per germline, CDR1 MNHEY and CDR2 SVGAGI. The DNA for the CDR3 is TGTGCCAGCAGCCAGGGACAGGGGGCCCCCCCCCAGCATTTT. As protein: CASSQGQGAPPQHF.

This rearrangement joins TRBV7-6 to TRBJ2-7; TRBD2 agrees at 8 bases. CDR1 is SGHVS and CDR2 is FNYEAQ in the germline V gene. Losses at the gene ends were 1 base for V and 5 bases for J; bases not matched to a gene: 7. The CDR3 extends over 15 amino acids. CDR3 nucleotide sequence: TGTGCCAGCAGCTTAGGGGGTAGCGGGATGAACGAGCAGTACTTC. Translated, it gives CASSLGGSGMNEQYF.

V and J are TRBV25-1 and TRBJ1-2; no definite D call. With 4 bases removed from V and 4 bases from J, the gap between germline ends came to 10 bases. Germline V gene lookup returns CDR1 MGHDK and CDR2 SYGVNS. This CDR3 is built from 13 residues. The chain's CDR3 is CASSGGRRYGYTF. The CDR3 region has the DNA TGTGCCAGCAGTGGTGGCCGCCGCTATGGCTACACCTTC.

The rearrangement joins TRBV11-2 to TRBJ1-5; 7 nucleotides match TRBD1. V trimming: 5 bases; J trimming: 5 bases; junction bases outside the gene matches: 6. The CDR3 has 14 amino acids. Germline V gene sequence: CDR1 SGHAT, CDR2 FQNNGV. CDR3 amino acids: CASSTTTGDQPQHF. The DNA of the CDR3 is TGTGCCAGCAGCACAACAACAGGGGATCAGCCCCAGCATTTT.

V is TRBV5-1 and J is TRBJ2-7; 9 nucleotides align to TRBD1. With 6 bases clipped from V and 2 bases from J, the junction kept 9 bases outside the gene matches. CDR1 SGHRS and CDR2 YFSETQ come from the germline V gene. CDR3 size: 15 residues. CDR3 coding DNA: TGCGCCAGCATCTACTCCGGGACAGGGACCTACGAGCAGTACTTC. It encodes CASIYSGTGTYEQYF.

This clone has just a few counts. V is TRBV6-6 and J is TRBJ1-4; 8 positions match TRBD1. CDR1 and CDR2 from the germline V gene are MNHNY and SVGAGI (reference sequence). Germline trimming cut 2 bases from V and 8 bases from J; bases unmatched to any gene: 7. The CDR3 extends over 15 amino acids. This CDR3 reads CASSYPDRVPEKLFF. In DNA, the CDR3 is TGTGCCAGCAGTTACCCGGACAGGGTACCCGAAAAACTGTTTTTT.

The chain carries TRBV28 and TRBJ1-5, with D perhaps TRBD1 (6 bases). Trimming removed 6 bases from V and 7 bases from J, with 19 bases in between. The germline gives CDR1 MDHEN, CDR2 SYDVKM. This CDR3 contains 15 residues. Written as DNA, the CDR3 is TGTGCCAGCAGCCCTTCCACAGGGTGGACCCAGCCCCAGCATTTT. Translated, it gives CASSPSTGWTQPQHF.

The V and J genes are TRBV30 and TRBJ2-3, with 7 nucleotides matching TRBD1. The V and J ends lost 3 bases and 5 bases, in that order; junction bases with no gene match: 2. This CDR3 spans 12 amino acids. Per germline, CDR1 GTSNPN and CDR2 SVGIG (reference sequence). The CDR3, as DNA: TGTGCCTGGAGCTACAGGGGAGATACGCAGTATTTT. It is translated as CAWSYRGDTQYF.

The rearrangement uses TRBV5-4 and TRBJ1-4, with 8 bases that match TRBD1. CDR3 length equals 14 residues. Germline V lookup: CDR1 SGHNT, CDR2 YYREEE (reference sequence). V shed 4 bases and J 7 bases; nucleotides not matched to a gene: 6. The CDR3 sequence: CASSGQGLGEKLFF. In DNA, the CDR3 is TGTGCCAGCAGCGGACAGGGATTGGGTGAAAAACTGTTTTTT.

The genes are TRBV5-1 and TRBJ1-1, with 9 bases that match TRBD1. Germline CDR1 reads SGHRS; CDR2 reads YFSETQ. The CDR3 loop spans 15 amino acids. J lost 5 bases, V lost 2 bases, and 7 bases had no gene match. In DNA, the CDR3 is TGCGCCAGCAGCTTAGGACAGGGGATGAGAACTGAAGCTTTCTTT. The encoded protein is CASSLGQGMRTEAFF. The full variable domain, rest sourced from reference TRBV5-1 and TRBJ1-1, is KAGVTQTPRYLIKTRGQQVTLSCSPISGHRSVSWYQQTPGQGLQFLFEYFSETQRNKGNFPGRFSGRQFSNSRSEMNVSTLELGDSALYLCASSLGQGMRTEAFFGQGTRLTVV.

The chain recombines TRBV2 with TRBJ1-5; the D is unclear. The V gene lost 7 bases and the J gene lost 3 bases, with 10 bases spanning the gap. CDR3 length: 13 amino acids. CDR1 and CDR2 (germline): SNHLY, FYNNEI. The DNA of the CDR3 is TGTGCCAGCATTGCGGATCTCAATCAGCCCCAGCATTTT. The encoded protein is CASIADLNQPQHF.

The chain is built from TRBV6-5 and TRBJ2-1; the D gene is possibly TRBD1 (6 bases). Trimming took off 4 bases at V and 7 bases at J, with 8 bases between the two ends. The CDR3 contains 12 residues. The V gene's germline CDR1 is MNHEY and CDR2 SVGAGI. CDR3 sequence: CASSFRGNEQFF. The CDR3 coding sequence is TGTGCCAGCAGTTTCAGGGGAAATGAGCAGTTCTTC.

This clone occurred once. The chain combines TRBV28 with TRBJ1-6, with D hard to call. The CDR3 consists of 11 residues. Looked up from germline, CDR1 is MDHEN and CDR2 is SYDVKM. Trimming took off 9 bases at V and 7 bases at J, with 7 bases between the two ends. CDR3 residues: CASNYNSPLHF. DNA of the CDR3: TGTGCCAGTAACTACAATTCACCCCTCCACTTT.

The chain has TRBV6-5 and TRBJ1-6; the match to TRBD1 covers 8 bases. V shed 5 bases, J shed 10 bases, and the junction held 10 bases outside the gene matches. This CDR3 spans 15 amino acids. CDR1 and CDR2 from the germline V gene are MNHEY and SVGAGI. CDR3 DNA: TGTGCCAGCAGTCTTTCGGCACAGGGGGAATCACCCCTCCACTTT. Translation gives CASSLSAQGESPLHF.

V is TRBV6-5 and J is TRBJ2-5; 7 bases are shared with TRBD2. With the DNA end fitting TRBJ2-7 better, the J assignment may be wrong. The CDR3 totals 16 residues. Per the germline V gene, CDR1 is MNHEY and CDR2 is SVGAGI. As DNA, the CDR3 is TGTGCCAGCAGTTACTCGGCCGGGAGGACCCCCTACGAGCAGTACTTC. Translation: CASSYSAGRTPYEQYF.

The gene calls are TRBV7-2 and TRBJ1-5; the D gene is possibly TRBD1 (5 bases). The germline V and J ends were trimmed by 3 bases and 4 bases, with 7 bases remaining between them. Per the germline V gene, CDR1 is SGHTA and CDR2 is FQGNSA. CDR3 length equals 13 residues. The CDR3 is CASSFGQNQPQHF. DNA for the CDR3: TGTGCCAGCAGCTTCGGACAAAATCAGCCCCAGCATTTT.

Only a few counts were recorded for this clone. The chain joins TRBV7-3 to TRBJ1-2; possibly TRBD1 for D (5 bases). Germline V CDR1 and CDR2: SGHTA, FQGTGA. CDR3 length: 15 amino acids. V was clipped by 5 bases and J by 0 bases, with 13 bases between them. CDR3 residues: CASSPGGSTNYGYTF. DNA of the CDR3: TGTGCCAGCAGCCCCGGGGGGAGCACTAACTATGGCTACACCTTC.

The chain uses TRBV9 and TRBJ2-4; no clear D. Trimming removed 0 bases from V and 8 bases from J, with 12 bases in between. The germline CDR1 and CDR2 sequences are SGDLS and YYNGEE. The CDR3 length is 14 residues. CDR3 DNA: TGTGCCAGCAGCGTAGATCAGGTCTCGGACATTCAGTACTTC. This encodes CASSVDQVSDIQYF. The variable domain in full, completed from reference TRBV9 and TRBJ2-4, reads DSGVTQTPKHLITATGQRVTLRCSPRSGDLSVYWYQQSLDQGLQFLIQYYNGEERAKGNILERFSAQQFPDLHSELNLSSLELGDSALYFCASSVDQVSDIQYFGAGTRLSVL.

The rearrangement uses TRBV15 and TRBJ2-3, with 11 bases aligning to TRBD2. CDR1 and CDR2 from the germline V gene are LNHNV and YYDKDF (reference sequence). The V and J ends lost 5 bases and 3 bases, in that order; junction bases with no gene match: 7. The CDR3 has 16 amino acids. CDR3 DNA sequence: TGTGCCACCAGCGGAACAACTAGCGGGAGAACAGATACGCAGTATTTT. Protein sequence: CATSGTTSGRTDTQYF.

This clone was picked up one time. The rearrangement uses TRBV6-5 and TRBJ2-4, with D maybe TRBD2 (6 bases). V was trimmed by 2 bases and J by 7 bases, leaving 12 bases between them. Germline CDR1 is MNHEY and CDR2 is SVGAGI. The CDR3 is 14 residues long. The CDR3 reads CASSYAGYGNIQYF. DNA for the CDR3: TGTGCCAGCAGTTACGCGGGATATGGGAACATTCAGTACTTC.

This clone appeared a single time. The chain employs TRBV25-1 and TRBJ2-1; D may be TRBD1 (5 bases). Germline assignment: CDR1 MGHDK and CDR2 SYGVNS. CDR3 length: 14 amino acids. Trimming cost V 4 bases and J 3 bases, with 10 bases left between them. The CDR3 here is CASSVQGGYNEQFF. Written as DNA, the CDR3 is TGTGCCAGCAGTGTGCAGGGTGGCTACAATGAGCAGTTCTTC.

The chain combines TRBV10-1 with TRBJ2-1; the match to TRBD1 covers 9 bases. Germline lookup yields CDR1 WNHNN and CDR2 SYGVQD (reference sequence). The CDR3 contains 13 residues. V shed 7 bases, J shed 10 bases, and the junction held 8 bases outside the gene matches. CDR3 DNA: TGCGCCAGCACCTCCGGACAGGGGTGGGAGCAGTTCTTC. It specifies CASTSGQGWEQFF.

J is TRBJ1-2 and V is TRBV19; 11 bases align to TRBD1. The CDR3 is 19 residues long. Germline CDR1 reads LNHDA; CDR2 reads SQIVND (reference sequence). Trimming took 7 bases from V and 4 from J; bases not matched to a gene: 20. In DNA, the CDR3 is TGTGCCAGTAAACACTCAGGGATTAAAGGACAGGGGGCTGGCTATGGCTACACCTTC. As protein: CASKHSGIKGQGAGYGYTF.

This clone was counted a single time. The V and J genes are TRBV10-3 and TRBJ2-2, with 8 positions matching TRBD1. The CDR3 is made up of 16 amino acids. Germline CDR1 is ENHRY and CDR2 is SYGVKD. V gave up 6 bases and J gave up 5 bases; unmatched junction bases: 11. The CDR3 spells CAIRDTGGGLTGELFF. Here the CDR3 DNA reads TGTGCCATCAGAGATACAGGGGGAGGCCTAACCGGGGAGCTGTTTTTT.

The genes are TRBV7-3 and TRBJ2-1; perhaps TRBD2 as D (5 bases). Germline lookup yields CDR1 SGHTA and CDR2 FQGTGA. This CDR3 spans 15 amino acids. Trimming took 5 bases from V and 8 from J, leaving 19 bases between them. The CDR3 nucleotides are TGTGCCAGCAGCCCAGGCGGAGGCAGCGGCCATGAGCAGTTCTTC. Its translation is CASSPGGGSGHEQFF.